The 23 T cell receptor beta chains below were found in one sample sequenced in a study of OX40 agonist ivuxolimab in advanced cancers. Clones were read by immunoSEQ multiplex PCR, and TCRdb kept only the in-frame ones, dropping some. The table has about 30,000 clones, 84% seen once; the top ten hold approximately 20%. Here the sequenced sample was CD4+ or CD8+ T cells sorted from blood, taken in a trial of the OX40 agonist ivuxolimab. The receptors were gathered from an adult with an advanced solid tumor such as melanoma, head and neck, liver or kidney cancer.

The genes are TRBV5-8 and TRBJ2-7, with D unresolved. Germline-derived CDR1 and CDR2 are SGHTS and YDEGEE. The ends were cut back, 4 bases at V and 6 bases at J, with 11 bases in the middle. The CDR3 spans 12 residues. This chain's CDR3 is CASSLGSLEQYF. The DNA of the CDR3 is TGTGCCAGCAGCCTTGGGTCTCTCGAGCAGTACTTC.

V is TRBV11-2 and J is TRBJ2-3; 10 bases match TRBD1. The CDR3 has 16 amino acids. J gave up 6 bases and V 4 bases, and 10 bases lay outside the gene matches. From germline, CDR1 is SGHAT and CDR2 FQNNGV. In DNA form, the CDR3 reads TGTGCCAGCAGCTCGCGGGACAGGGGAGTTGGGGATACGCAGTATTTT. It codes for CASSSRDRGVGDTQYF.

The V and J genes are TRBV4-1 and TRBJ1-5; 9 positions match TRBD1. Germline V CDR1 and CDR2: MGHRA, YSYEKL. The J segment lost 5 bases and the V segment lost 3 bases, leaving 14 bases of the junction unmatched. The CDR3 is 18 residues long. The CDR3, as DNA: TGCGCCAGCAGCCACACCTTATCCCGGGACAGGGACGATCAGCCCCAGCATTTT. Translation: CASSHTLSRDRDDQPQHF.

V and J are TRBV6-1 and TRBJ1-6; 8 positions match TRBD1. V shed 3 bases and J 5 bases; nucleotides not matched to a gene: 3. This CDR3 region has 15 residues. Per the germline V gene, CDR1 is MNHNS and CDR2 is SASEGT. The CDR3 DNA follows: TGTGCCAGCAGTGATATACAGGGGGATAATTCACCCCTCCACTTT. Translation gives CASSDIQGDNSPLHF.

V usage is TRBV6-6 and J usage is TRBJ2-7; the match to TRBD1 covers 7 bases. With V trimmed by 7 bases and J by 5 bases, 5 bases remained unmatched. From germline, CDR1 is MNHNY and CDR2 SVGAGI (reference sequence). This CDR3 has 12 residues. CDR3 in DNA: TGTGCCAGCACCCCGACAGGGAACGAGCAGTACTTC. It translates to CASTPTGNEQYF.

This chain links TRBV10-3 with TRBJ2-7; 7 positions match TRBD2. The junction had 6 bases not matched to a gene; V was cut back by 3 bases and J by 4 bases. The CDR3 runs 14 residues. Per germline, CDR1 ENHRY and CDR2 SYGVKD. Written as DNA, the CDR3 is TGTGCCATCAGTGATCGCGGGAGCGGGTACGAGCAGTACTTC. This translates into CAISDRGSGYEQYF.

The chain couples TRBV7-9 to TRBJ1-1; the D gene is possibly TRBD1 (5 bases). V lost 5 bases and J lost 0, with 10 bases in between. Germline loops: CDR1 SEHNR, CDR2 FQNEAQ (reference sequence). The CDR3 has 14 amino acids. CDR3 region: CASSPDRVNTEAFF. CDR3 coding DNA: TGTGCCAGCAGCCCCGACAGAGTGAACACTGAAGCTTTCTTT.

CDR3 in DNA: TGTGCCAGCAGTTTCGACACCGGGGAGCTGTTTTTT. This gives the protein CASSFDTGELFF. The rearrangement joins TRBV27 to TRBJ2-2; D not resolved. The V end lost 3 bases, the J end lost 3 bases, and 2 bases lay between the germline ends. CDR3 length: 12 residues. Germline values: CDR1 MNHEY, CDR2 SMNVEV (reference sequence).

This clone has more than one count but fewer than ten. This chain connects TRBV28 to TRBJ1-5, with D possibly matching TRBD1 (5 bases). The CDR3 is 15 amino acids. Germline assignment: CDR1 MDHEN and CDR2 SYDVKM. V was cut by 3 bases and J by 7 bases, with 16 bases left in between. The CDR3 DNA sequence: TGTGCCAGCAGTTTGGGCAGGGATCGTCGGCAGCCCCAGCATTTT. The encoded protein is CASSLGRDRRQPQHF.

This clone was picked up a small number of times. CDR3 bases: TGTGCCAGCAGCTTTTTAGCGGGAGGGCCCGAGGAGCAGTTCTTC. Encoded protein: CASSFLAGGPEEQFF. V and J are TRBV5-6 and TRBJ2-1; 11 nucleotides match TRBD2. Losses at the gene ends were 2 bases for V and 10 bases for J; bases not matched to a gene: 8. The length of the CDR3 is 15 residues. The germline gives CDR1 SGHDT, CDR2 YYEEEE.

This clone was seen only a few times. In nucleotides, the CDR3 is TGCAGCGTTGAGGGACTAGCGGGGGGACTCACAGATACGCAGTATTTT. Translation gives CSVEGLAGGLTDTQYF. The V and J genes are TRBV29-1 and TRBJ2-3; 15 nucleotides match TRBD2. Germline V CDR1 and CDR2: SQVTM, ANQGSEA. This CDR3 is built from 16 residues. Trimming at V came to 3 bases and at J to 2 bases, leaving 3 bases not matched to a gene.

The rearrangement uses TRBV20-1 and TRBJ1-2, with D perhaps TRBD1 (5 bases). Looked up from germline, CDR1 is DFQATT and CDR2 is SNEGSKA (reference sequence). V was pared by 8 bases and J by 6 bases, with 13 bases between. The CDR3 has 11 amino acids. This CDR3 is CSSRQGNGYTF. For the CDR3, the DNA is TGCAGTTCCCGTCAGGGAAATGGCTACACCTTC.

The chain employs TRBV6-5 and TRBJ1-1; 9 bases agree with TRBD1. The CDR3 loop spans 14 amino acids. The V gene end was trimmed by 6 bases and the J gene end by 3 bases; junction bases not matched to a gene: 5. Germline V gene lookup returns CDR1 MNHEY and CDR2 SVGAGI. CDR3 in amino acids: CASRPGQGYTEAFF. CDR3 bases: TGTGCCAGCAGGCCGGGACAGGGTTACACTGAAGCTTTCTTT.

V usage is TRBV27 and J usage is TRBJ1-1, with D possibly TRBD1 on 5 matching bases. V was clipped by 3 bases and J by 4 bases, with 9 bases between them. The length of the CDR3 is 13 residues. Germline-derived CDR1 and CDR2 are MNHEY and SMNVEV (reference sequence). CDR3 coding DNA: TGTGCCAGCAGTTTGGGGGGTTCCACTGAAGCTTTCTTT. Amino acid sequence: CASSLGGSTEAFF.

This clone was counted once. CDR3 DNA sequence: TGTGCCAGCAGCCCCCGACCCACCGGGGAGCTGTTTTTT. It translates to CASSPRPTGELFF. The chain combines TRBV11-2 with TRBJ2-2; D not certain. Germline CDR1 and CDR2: SGHAT and FQNNGV. V was pared by 5 bases and J by 4 bases, with 8 bases between. This CDR3 spans 13 amino acids.

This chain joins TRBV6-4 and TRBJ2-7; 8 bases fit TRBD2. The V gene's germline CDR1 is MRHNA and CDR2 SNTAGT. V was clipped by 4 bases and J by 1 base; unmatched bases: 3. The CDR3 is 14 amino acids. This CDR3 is CASSVQRESYEQYF. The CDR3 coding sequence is TGTGCCAGCAGTGTTCAGCGGGAGTCCTACGAGCAGTACTTC.

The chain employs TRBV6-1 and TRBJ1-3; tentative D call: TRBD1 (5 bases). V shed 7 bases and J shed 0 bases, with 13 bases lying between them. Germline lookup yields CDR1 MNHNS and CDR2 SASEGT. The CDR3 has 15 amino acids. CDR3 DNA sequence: TGTGCCAGCACGTTGATGGGGGACTCTGGAAACACCATATATTTT. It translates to CASTLMGDSGNTIYF.

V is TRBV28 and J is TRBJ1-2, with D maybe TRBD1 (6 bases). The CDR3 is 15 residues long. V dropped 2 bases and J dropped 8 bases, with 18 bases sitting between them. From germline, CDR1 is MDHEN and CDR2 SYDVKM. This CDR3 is CASSLGQGYRTGYTF. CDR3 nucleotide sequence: TGTGCCAGCAGTTTAGGGCAGGGGTATAGGACGGGCTACACCTTC.

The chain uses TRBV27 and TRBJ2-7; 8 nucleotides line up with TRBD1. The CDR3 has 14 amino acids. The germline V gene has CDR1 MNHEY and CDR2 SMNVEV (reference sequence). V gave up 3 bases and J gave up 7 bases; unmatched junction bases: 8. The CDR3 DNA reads TGTGCCAGCAGTTTTGGTAGCAGGGGGCGGGAGCAGTACTTC. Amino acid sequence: CASSFGSRGREQYF.

CDR3 in DNA: TGTGCCAGCAGCCAAGAGGTCCAAGCGGGAGCGGGCACCGGGGAGCTGTTTTTT. Its translation: CASSQEVQAGAGTGELFF. V and J are TRBV4-2 and TRBJ2-2; 8 nucleotides line up with TRBD2. J lost 4 bases, V lost 0 bases, and 10 bases had no gene match. CDR3 length: 18 residues. Germline assignment: CDR1 LGHNA and CDR2 YNFKEQ.

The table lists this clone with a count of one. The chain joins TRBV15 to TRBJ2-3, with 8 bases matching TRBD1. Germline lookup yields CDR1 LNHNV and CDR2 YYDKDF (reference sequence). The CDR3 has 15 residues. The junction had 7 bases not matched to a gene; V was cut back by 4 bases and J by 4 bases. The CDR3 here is CATSIDRGGADTQYF. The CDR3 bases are TGTGCCACCAGCATCGACAGGGGAGGAGCAGATACGCAGTATTTT.

CDR3 bases: TGTGCCAGCAGCGCCTGGACAGATGATAGCAATCAGCCCCAGCATTTT. It translates to CASSAWTDDSNQPQHF. V is TRBV5-6 and J is TRBJ1-5, with D perhaps matching TRBD1 (6 bases). CDR3 length: 16 amino acids. The V end lost 4 bases, the J end lost 0 bases, and 14 bases lay between the germline ends. Per germline, CDR1 SGHDT and CDR2 YYEEEE.

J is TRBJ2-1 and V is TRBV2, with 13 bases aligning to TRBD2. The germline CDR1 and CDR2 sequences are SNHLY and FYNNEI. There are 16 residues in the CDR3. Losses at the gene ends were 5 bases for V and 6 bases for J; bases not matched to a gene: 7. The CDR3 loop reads CASSSPGTSGINEQFF. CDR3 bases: TGTGCCAGCAGTTCGCCCGGGACTAGCGGGATCAATGAGCAGTTCTTC.